Listed below are T cell receptor beta chains from one sample, sequenced in a study of OX40 agonist ivuxolimab in advanced cancers. Assay: immunoSEQ multiplex PCR; the TCRdb copy retains only in-frame clones and omits some. The sample carries fewer than 90,000 clones, approximately 86% recorded once. Source: CD4+ or CD8+ T cells sorted from blood, taken in a trial of the OX40 agonist ivuxolimab. The receptor source for this set is an adult with an advanced solid tumor such as melanoma, head and neck, liver or kidney cancer. CDR3s leave out the opening cysteine and the closing phenylalanine or tryptophan. Fields, in order: V gene, J gene, CDR3 protein.

TRBV6-1	TRBJ1-2	ASSEVGGDVRGYT
TRBV23-1	TRBJ1-4	AGHRAEKLF
TRBV18	TRBJ1-3	ASSGLPGTDGNTIY
TRBV18	TRBJ1-2	ASSPRTGVQDGYT
TRBV10-3	TRBJ2-5	AISMTGNQETQY